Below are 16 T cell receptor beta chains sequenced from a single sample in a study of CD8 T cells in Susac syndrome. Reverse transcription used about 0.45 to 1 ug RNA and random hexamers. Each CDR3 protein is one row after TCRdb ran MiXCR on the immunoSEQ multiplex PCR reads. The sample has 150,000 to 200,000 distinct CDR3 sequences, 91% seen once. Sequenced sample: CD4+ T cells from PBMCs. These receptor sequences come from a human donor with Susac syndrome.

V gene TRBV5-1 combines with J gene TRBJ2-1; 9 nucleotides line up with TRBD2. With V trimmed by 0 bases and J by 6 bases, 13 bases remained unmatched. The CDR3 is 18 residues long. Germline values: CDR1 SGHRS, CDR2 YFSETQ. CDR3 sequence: CASSLAVHGTSFGNEQFF. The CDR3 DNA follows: TGCGCCAGCAGCTTGGCGGTTCATGGGACTAGCTTTGGCAATGAGCAGTTCTTC.

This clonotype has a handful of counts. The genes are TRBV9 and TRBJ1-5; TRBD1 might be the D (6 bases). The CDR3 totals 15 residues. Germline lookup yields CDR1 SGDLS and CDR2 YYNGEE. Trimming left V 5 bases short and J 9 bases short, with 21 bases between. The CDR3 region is CASSPGRQDELPQHF. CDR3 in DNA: TGTGCCAGCAGTCCCGGAAGACAGGACGAGCTGCCCCAGCATTTT. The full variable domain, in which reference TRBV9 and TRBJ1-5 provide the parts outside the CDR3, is DSGVTQTPKHLITATGQRVTLRCSPRSGDLSVYWYQQSLDQGLQFLIQYYNGEERAKGNILERFSAQQFPDLHSELNLSSLELGDSALYFCASSPGRQDELPQHFGDGTRLSIL.

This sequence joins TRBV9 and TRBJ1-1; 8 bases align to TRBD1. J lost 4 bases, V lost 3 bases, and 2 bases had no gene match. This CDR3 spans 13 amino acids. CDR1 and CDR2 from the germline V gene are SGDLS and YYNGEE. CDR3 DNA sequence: TGTGCCAGCAGCGCGCAGGGGGCCACTGAAGCTTTCTTT. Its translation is CASSAQGATEAFF.

DNA of the CDR3: TGTGCCAGCAGCTTAGGGGGGATCAATCAGCCCCAGCATTTT. Amino acids: CASSLGGINQPQHF. The chain joins TRBV7-9 to TRBJ1-5; D possibly corresponds to TRBD1 (5 bases). Trimming took 1 base from V and 3 from J, leaving 7 bases between them. Germline loops: CDR1 SEHNR, CDR2 FQNEAQ (reference sequence). This CDR3 region has 14 residues.

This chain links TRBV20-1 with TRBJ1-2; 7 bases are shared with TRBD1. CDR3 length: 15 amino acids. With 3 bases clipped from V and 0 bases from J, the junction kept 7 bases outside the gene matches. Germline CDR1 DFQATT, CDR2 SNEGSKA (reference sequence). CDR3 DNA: TGCAGTGCTAGTCGACAGGGCTTAGCTAACTATGGCTACACCTTC. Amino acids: CSASRQGLANYGYTF.

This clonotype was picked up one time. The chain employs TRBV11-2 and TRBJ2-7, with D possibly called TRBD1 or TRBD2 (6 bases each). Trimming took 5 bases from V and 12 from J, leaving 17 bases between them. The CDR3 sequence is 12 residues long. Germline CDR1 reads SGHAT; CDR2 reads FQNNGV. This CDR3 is CASSQEGRGPYF. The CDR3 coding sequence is TGTGCCAGCAGCCAAGAGGGCCGGGGGCCGTACTTC.

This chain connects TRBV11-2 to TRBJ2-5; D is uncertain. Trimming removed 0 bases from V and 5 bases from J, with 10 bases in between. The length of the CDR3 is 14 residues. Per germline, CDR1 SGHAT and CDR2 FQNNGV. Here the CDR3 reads CASSLDSRAETQYF. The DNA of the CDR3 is TGTGCCAGCAGCTTAGATAGTAGGGCGGAGACCCAGTACTTC.

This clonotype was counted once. This CDR3 is CASSIQGFYGYTF. The CDR3 nucleotides read TGTGCCAGTAGTATTCAGGGCTTCTATGGCTACACCTTC. The chain employs TRBV19 and TRBJ1-2, with D tentatively TRBD1 (5 bases). Trimming stripped 3 bases from V and 4 bases from J, with 9 bases between. The CDR3 runs to 13 residues. Germline CDR1 is LNHDA and CDR2 is SQIVND (reference sequence). The whole variable domain, remainder taken from reference TRBV19 and TRBJ1-2, is DGGITQSPKYLFRKEGQNVTLSCEQNLNHDAMYWYRQDPGQGLRLIYYSQIVNDFQKGDIAEGYSVSREKKESFPLTVTSAQKNPTAFYLCASSIQGFYGYTFGSGTRLTVV.

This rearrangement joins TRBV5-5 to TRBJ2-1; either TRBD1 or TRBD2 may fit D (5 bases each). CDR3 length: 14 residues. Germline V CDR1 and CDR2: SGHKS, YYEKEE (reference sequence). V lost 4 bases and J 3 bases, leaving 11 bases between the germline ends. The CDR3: CASSPWGIYNEQFF. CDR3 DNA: TGTGCCAGCAGCCCATGGGGGATCTACAATGAGCAGTTCTTC.

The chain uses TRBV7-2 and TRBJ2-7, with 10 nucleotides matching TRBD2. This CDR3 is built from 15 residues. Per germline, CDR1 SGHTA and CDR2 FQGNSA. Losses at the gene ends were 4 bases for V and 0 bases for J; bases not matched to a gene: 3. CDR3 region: CASSSSGGSSYEQYF. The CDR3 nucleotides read TGTGCCAGCAGCTCTAGCGGGGGCAGCTCCTACGAGCAGTACTTC.

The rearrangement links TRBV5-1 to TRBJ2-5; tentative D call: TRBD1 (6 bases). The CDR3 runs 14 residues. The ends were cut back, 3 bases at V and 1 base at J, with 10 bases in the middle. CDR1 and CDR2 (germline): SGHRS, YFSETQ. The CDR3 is CASSSSDSQETQYF. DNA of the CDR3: TGCGCCAGCAGCTCGTCGGACAGCCAAGAGACCCAGTACTTC.

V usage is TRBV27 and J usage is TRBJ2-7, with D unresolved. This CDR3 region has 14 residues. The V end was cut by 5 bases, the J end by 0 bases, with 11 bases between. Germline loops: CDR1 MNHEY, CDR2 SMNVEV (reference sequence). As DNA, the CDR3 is TGTGCCAGCAGTCCCACTCACAGCTCCTACGAGCAGTACTTC. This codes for CASSPTHSSYEQYF.

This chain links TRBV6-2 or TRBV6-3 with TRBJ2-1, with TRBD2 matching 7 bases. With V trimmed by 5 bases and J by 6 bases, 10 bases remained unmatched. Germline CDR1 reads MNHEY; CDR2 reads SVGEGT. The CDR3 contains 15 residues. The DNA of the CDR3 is TGTGCCAGCAGTGTTCTTGGCGGGAGAGTCAATGAGCAGTTCTTC. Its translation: CASSVLGGRVNEQFF.

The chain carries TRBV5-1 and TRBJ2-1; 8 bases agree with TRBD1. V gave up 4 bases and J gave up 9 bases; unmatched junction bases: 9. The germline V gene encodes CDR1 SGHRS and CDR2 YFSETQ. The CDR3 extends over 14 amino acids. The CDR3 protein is CASSTGQGSGEQFF. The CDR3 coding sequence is TGCGCCAGCAGCACCGGACAGGGTAGTGGTGAGCAGTTCTTC. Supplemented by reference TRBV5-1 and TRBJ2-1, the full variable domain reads KAGVTQTPRYLIKTRGQQVTLSCSPISGHRSVSWYQQTPGQGLQFLFEYFSETQRNKGNFPGRFSGRQFSNSRSEMNVSTLELGDSALYLCASSTGQGSGEQFFGPGTRLTVL.

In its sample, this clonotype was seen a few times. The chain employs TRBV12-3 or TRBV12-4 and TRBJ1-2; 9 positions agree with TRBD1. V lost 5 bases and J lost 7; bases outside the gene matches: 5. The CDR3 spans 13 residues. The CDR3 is CASSPGQGIGYTF. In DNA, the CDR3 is TGTGCCAGCAGTCCAGGACAGGGGATTGGCTACACCTTC.

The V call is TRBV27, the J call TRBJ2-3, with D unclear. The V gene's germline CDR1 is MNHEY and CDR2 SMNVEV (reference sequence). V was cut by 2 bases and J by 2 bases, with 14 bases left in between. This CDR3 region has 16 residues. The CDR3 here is CASSLRQPDLTDTQYF. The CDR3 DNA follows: TGTGCCAGCAGTTTAAGACAACCAGACCTCACAGATACGCAGTATTTT.